This T cell receptor (beta chain) was profiled in a study of blood T cell repertoires in COVID-19. V dropped 1 base and J dropped 3 bases, with 13 bases sitting between them. The CDR3 is 16 residues long. CDR1 and CDR2 (germline): SGHTA, FQGNSA. Authors' analysis steps: Scientists estimated how many nucleated cells there were by amplifying reference gene primers. The table came from immunoSEQ multiplex PCR; TCRdb's copy has only in-frame clones and leaves some out. That table is the source of V, J and clone size, and D and trimming were worked out from the DNA. The profile covers roughly 160,000 clones, with more than 70% appearing a single time and approximately 10% taken by the ten largest.

Material for sequencing was peripheral blood. The chain has TRBV7-2 and TRBJ2-1, with D maybe TRBD2 (6 bases). This clonotype was obtained from an elderly woman with active or convalescent COVID-19. This chain's CDR3 is CASSLDGGTYYNEQFF. The DNA of the CDR3 is TGTGCCAGCAGCTTAGATGGAGGGACCTACTACAATGAGCAGTTCTTC.